A single sample gave rise to the 22 T cell receptor beta chains below, sequenced in a study of blood T cells in healthy people across ages. Then a second PCR, running roughly 6 to 12 cycles, was carried out with a sample-barcoded 5' primer and a J-beta primer mix. TCRdb fed the 5' RACE reads into MiXCR, producing one record per CDR3 protein. The repertoire includes about 1,500,000 distinct CDR3 sequences, approximately 40% of them detected once, and approximately 7.9% sits in the top ten. Sequencing was carried out using blood. Source of these receptors: a woman aged 18-35 years in good health.

The J gene is TRBJ1-1, the V gene TRBV6-5; perhaps TRBD1 as D (6 bases). This CDR3 is built from 14 residues. Between the trimmed V and J ends, which lost 10 bases and 5 bases, there was a span of 20 bases. CDR1 and CDR2 from the germline V gene are MNHEY and SVGAGI. The CDR3 spells CATIQGKFGTEAFF. As DNA, the CDR3 is TGTGCCACCATCCAGGGGAAGTTTGGGACTGAAGCTTTCTTT.

V gene TRBV12-3 or TRBV12-4 combines with J gene TRBJ1-1; no definite D call. Deletions cut 6 bases from V and 1 base from J, with 15 bases between. The CDR3 has 15 amino acids. CDR3 protein: CASRARDAGNTEAFF. The DNA of the CDR3 is TGTGCCAGCAGAGCCCGTGACGCTGGGAACACTGAAGCTTTCTTT.

This clonotype was found a few times. The chain couples TRBV4-2 to TRBJ2-1, with 7 bases matching TRBD1. CDR1 and CDR2 (germline): LGHNA, YNFKEQ. The V gene end was trimmed by 0 bases and the J gene end by 4 bases; junction bases not matched to a gene: 6. The CDR3 is 16 residues long. This CDR3 is CASSQEPGQQYNEQFF. CDR3 nucleotides: TGTGCCAGCAGCCAAGAGCCGGGACAGCAATACAATGAGCAGTTCTTC.

This chain connects TRBV10-3 to TRBJ2-6; D unresolved. This CDR3 spans 14 amino acids. Germline CDR1 ENHRY, CDR2 SYGVKD. V was cut by 0 bases and J by 2 bases, with 2 bases left in between. CDR3 residues: CAISESPGANVLTF. In DNA form, the CDR3 reads TGTGCCATCAGTGAGTCGCCTGGGGCCAACGTCCTGACTTTC.

A word on this clonotype: One junction end does not reproduce the germline sequence, and a read error may be involved. The chain links TRBV7-9 to TRBJ2-1; TRBD2 aligns across 9 bases. Germline V lookup: CDR1 SEHNR, CDR2 FQNEAQ (reference sequence). This CDR3 spans 20 amino acids. The DNA for the CDR3 is TGTGCCGGCAGCTTGGCCCTAGCGGGGATCGCGCAACCGTCCTACAATGAGCAGTTCTTC. The encoded protein is CAGSLALAGIAQPSYNEQFF.

The V gene is TRBV20-1, the J gene TRBJ2-1, with 10 bases fitting TRBD2. Germline values: CDR1 DFQATT, CDR2 SNEGSKA (reference sequence). There are 14 residues in the CDR3. After removal of 6 bases from V and 7 bases from J, the junction contained 9 bases not matched to a gene. The CDR3 region has the DNA TGCAGTGCCGAGACTAGCGGGCGGGAGAATGAGCAGTTCTTC. Translating it yields CSAETSGRENEQFF.

The chain has TRBV11-2 and TRBJ2-7, with a tentative D call TRBD1 (6 bases). This CDR3 contains 16 residues. The germline gives CDR1 SGHAT, CDR2 FQNNGV. V lost 5 bases to trimming and J lost 2 bases, with 19 bases between them. CDR3: CASSLTGAGATYEQYF. The DNA for the CDR3 is TGTGCCAGCAGCCTCACTGGGGCAGGGGCAACCTACGAGCAGTACTTC.

The CDR3 is CASSQGRGQLHYGYTF. The CDR3 nucleotides are TGTGCCAGCAGCCAAGGGCGGGGGCAATTACACTATGGCTACACCTTC. The chain couples TRBV4-2 to TRBJ1-2, with a tentative D call TRBD1 (6 bases). Trimming shortened V by 1 base and J by 3 bases, and 15 bases separated the two germline ends. Per the germline V gene, CDR1 is LGHNA and CDR2 is YNFKEQ. This CDR3 comprises 16 residues.

This clonotype was seen a few times. The chain is built from TRBV20-1 and TRBJ2-1; D ambiguous. The CDR3 spans 12 residues. Germline lookup yields CDR1 DFQATT and CDR2 SNEGSKA (reference sequence). Trimming stripped 3 bases from V and 8 bases from J, with 11 bases between. The CDR3 DNA is TGCAGTGCTAGGATTGGTTCCGATGAGCAGTTCTTC. It encodes CSARIGSDEQFF.

This clonotype was seen a single time. This rearrangement joins TRBV7-9 to TRBJ2-3, with D possibly matching TRBD2 (6 bases). The CDR3 spans 16 residues. Trimming took 3 bases from V and 0 from J, leaving 13 bases between them. The germline CDR1 and CDR2 sequences are SEHNR and FQNEAQ (reference sequence). The CDR3 here is CASSFMAGLSTDTQYF. In nucleotides, the CDR3 is TGTGCCAGCAGCTTTATGGCGGGACTGAGCACAGATACGCAGTATTTT.

This clonotype has only a few counts. J is TRBJ2-7 and V is TRBV20-1, with D possibly matching TRBD2 (5 bases). Looked up from germline, CDR1 is DFQATT and CDR2 is SNEGSKA (reference sequence). This CDR3 contains 14 residues. V gave up 3 bases and J gave up 2 bases, with 14 bases separating them. The CDR3 DNA reads as TGCAGTGCTAGGGGCGCGAGGGTAACCTACGAGCAGTACTTC. It encodes CSARGARVTYEQYF.

The chain uses TRBV4-1 and TRBJ2-7; TRBD2 aligns across 7 bases. Trimming cost V 2 bases and J 3 bases; bases outside gene matches: 4. The germline V gene encodes CDR1 MGHRA and CDR2 YSYEKL. The CDR3 is 14 amino acids. The CDR3 bases are TGCGCCAGCAGCCAACGGGGAGGGGACTACGAGCAGTACTTC. Its translation: CASSQRGGDYEQYF.

This chain connects TRBV27 to TRBJ1-5; D call uncertain. V was clipped by 1 base and J by 5 bases, with 6 bases between them. CDR1 is MNHEY and CDR2 is SMNVEV in the germline V gene (reference sequence). CDR3 size: 13 residues. The CDR3 spells CASSLYSHQPQHF. Here the CDR3 DNA reads TGTGCCAGCAGTTTATACAGTCATCAGCCCCAGCATTTT.

This chain joins TRBV2 and TRBJ2-7; weak D call: TRBD1 (5 bases). Between the trimmed V and J ends, which lost 3 bases and 4 bases, there was a span of 7 bases. CDR1 is SNHLY, CDR2 FYNNEI, per germline. CDR3 length equals 12 residues. The chain's CDR3 is CASSDAGYEQYF. CDR3 DNA sequence: TGTGCCAGCAGTGACGCAGGGTACGAGCAGTACTTC.

The chain has TRBV20-1 and TRBJ2-3; D possibly corresponds to TRBD2 (6 bases). Trimming pared 5 bases from V and 5 bases from J, leaving 11 bases between. In germline, CDR1 is DFQATT, CDR2 SNEGSKA (reference sequence). The CDR3 has 12 amino acids. The CDR3 region is CSALREVDTQYF. CDR3 sequence (DNA): TGCAGTGCTCTCAGGGAGGTAGATACGCAGTATTTT.

This clonotype was found a few times. The chain uses TRBV28 and TRBJ1-1; weak D call: TRBD1 (6 bases). CDR1 is MDHEN and CDR2 is SYDVKM in the germline V gene. The CDR3 has 15 residues. Trimming left V 3 bases short and J 0 bases short, with 11 bases between. CDR3 amino acids: CASSFQGLVNTEAFF. CDR3 nucleotides: TGTGCCAGCAGTTTTCAGGGGCTTGTGAACACTGAAGCTTTCTTT.

This chain connects TRBV9 to TRBJ2-4; 8 positions agree with TRBD1. The CDR3 is 14 amino acids. Per the germline V gene, CDR1 is SGDLS and CDR2 is YYNGEE. J was trimmed by 8 bases and V by 3 bases; bases with no gene match: 7. Here the CDR3 reads CASSARGLWDIQYF. The CDR3 region has the DNA TGTGCCAGCAGCGCCAGGGGGCTCTGGGACATTCAGTACTTC.

The chain couples TRBV3-1 to TRBJ2-7; weak D call: TRBD2 (6 bases). This CDR3 spans 15 amino acids. The germline gives CDR1 LGHDT, CDR2 YNNKEL (reference sequence). Deletions cut 0 bases from V and 4 bases from J, with 13 bases between. CDR3 sequence: CASSQDLKRAYEQYF. CDR3 DNA: TGTGCCAGCAGCCAAGATCTCAAGCGGGCTTACGAGCAGTACTTC.

The chain employs TRBV3-1 and TRBJ1-2; a possible D gene is TRBD1 (5 bases). The V end was cut by 4 bases, the J end by 6 bases, with 21 bases between. The germline gives CDR1 LGHDT, CDR2 YNNKEL (reference sequence). The CDR3 has 16 amino acids. This CDR3 is CASSRDVGTWYHGYTF. In nucleotides, the CDR3 is TGTGCCAGCAGCCGAGACGTAGGGACCTGGTATCATGGCTACACCTTC.

The CDR3 here is CASSVGQGGNTGELFF. The DNA for the CDR3 is TGTGCCAGCAGCGTAGGGCAGGGTGGAAACACCGGGGAGCTGTTTTTT. The chain links TRBV9 to TRBJ2-2; D might be TRBD1 (5 bases). The ends were cut back, 0 bases at V and 2 bases at J, with 11 bases in the middle. CDR1 is SGDLS, CDR2 YYNGEE, per germline. This CDR3 contains 16 residues.

This clonotype was detected only a few times. The chain couples TRBV12-3 or TRBV12-4 to TRBJ2-1; maybe TRBD1 (8 bases). V was trimmed by 6 bases and J by 4 bases, leaving 16 bases between them. This CDR3 is built from 15 residues. The CDR3 bases are TGTGCCAGCAGCCCAAGCGGGACAGGTTACAATGAGCAGTTCTTC. The encoded protein is CASSPSGTGYNEQFF.

The chain employs TRBV20-1 and TRBJ2-1; D uncertain. The end of the DNA is better explained by TRBJ2-7, so the J call may be wrong. The germline V gene encodes CDR1 DFQATT and CDR2 SNEGSKA (reference sequence). CDR3 size: 15 residues. The CDR3, as DNA: TGCAGTGCTAGGGGTGTCCTAAGCTCCTACAATGAGCAGTACTTC. This sequence encodes CSARGVLSSYNEQYF.